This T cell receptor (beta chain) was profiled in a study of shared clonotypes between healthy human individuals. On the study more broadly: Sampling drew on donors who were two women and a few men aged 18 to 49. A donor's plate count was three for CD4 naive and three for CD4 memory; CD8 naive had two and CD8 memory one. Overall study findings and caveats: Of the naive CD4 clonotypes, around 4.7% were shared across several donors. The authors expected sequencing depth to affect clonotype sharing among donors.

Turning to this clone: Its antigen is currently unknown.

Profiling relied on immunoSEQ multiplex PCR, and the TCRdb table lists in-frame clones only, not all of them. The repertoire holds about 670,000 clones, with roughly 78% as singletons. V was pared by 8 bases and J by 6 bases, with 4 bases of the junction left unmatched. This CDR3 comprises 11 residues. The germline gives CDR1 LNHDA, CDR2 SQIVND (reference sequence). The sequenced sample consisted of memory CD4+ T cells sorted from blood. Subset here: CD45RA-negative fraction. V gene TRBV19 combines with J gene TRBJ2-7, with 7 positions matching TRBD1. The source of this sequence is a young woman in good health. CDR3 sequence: CASEQGSEQYF. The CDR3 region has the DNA TGTGCCAGTGAACAGGGGAGCGAGCAGTACTTC.